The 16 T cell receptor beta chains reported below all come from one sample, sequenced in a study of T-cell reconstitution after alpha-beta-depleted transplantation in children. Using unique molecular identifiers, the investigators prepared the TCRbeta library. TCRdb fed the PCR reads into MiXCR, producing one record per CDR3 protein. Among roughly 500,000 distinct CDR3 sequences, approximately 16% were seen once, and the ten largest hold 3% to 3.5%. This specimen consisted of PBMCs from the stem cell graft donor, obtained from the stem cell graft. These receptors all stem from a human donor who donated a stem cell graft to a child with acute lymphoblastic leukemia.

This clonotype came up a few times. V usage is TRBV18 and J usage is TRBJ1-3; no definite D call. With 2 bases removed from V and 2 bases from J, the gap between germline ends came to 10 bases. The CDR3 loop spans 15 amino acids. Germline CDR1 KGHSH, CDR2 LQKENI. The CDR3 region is CASSPTMQTGNTIYF. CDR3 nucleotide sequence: TGTGCCAGCTCACCAACAATGCAGACTGGAAACACCATATATTTT.

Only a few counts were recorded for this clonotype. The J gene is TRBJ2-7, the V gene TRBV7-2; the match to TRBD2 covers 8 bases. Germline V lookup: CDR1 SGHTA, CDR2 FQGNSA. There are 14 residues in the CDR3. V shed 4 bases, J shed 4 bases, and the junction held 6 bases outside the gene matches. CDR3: CASSYTGGAYEQYF. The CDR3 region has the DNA TGTGCCAGCAGCTATACGGGAGGGGCGTACGAGCAGTACTTC.

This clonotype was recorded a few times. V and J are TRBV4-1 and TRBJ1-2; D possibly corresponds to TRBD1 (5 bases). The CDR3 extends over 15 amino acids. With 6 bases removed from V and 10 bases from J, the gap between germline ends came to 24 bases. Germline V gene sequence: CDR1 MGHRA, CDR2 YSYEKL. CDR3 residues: CASRPVAGKTFLYTF. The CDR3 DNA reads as TGCGCCAGCAGACCGGTCGCAGGGAAAACATTCCTCTACACCTTC.

The CDR3 bases are TGCGCCAGCAGCTTGGAAAGGACAGGGGGCCACGTCTCCGAGCAGTACTTC. This encodes CASSLERTGGHVSEQYF. J is TRBJ2-7 and V is TRBV5-1; TRBD1 matches at 11 bases. V lost 0 bases to trimming and J lost 6 bases; unmatched junction nucleotides: 11. CDR1 is SGHRS and CDR2 is YFSETQ in the germline V gene. The CDR3 totals 17 residues. The full variable domain, completed using reference TRBV5-1 and TRBJ2-7, is KAGVTQTPRYLIKTRGQQVTLSCSPISGHRSVSWYQQTPGQGLQFLFEYFSETQRNKGNFPGRFSGRQFSNSRSEMNVSTLELGDSALYLCASSLERTGGHVSEQYFGPGTRLTVT.

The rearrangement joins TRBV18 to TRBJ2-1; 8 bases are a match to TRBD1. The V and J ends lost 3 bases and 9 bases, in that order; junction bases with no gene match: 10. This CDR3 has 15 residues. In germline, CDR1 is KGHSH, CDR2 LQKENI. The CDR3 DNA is TGTGCCAGCTCACCGTCCAGGGGGCAGGGAAGTGAGCAGTTCTTC. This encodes CASSPSRGQGSEQFF.

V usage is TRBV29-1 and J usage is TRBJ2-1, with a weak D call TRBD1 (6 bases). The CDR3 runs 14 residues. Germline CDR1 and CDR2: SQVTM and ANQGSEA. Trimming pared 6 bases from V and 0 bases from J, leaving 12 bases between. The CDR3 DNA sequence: TGCAGCGTAGGGGACACGAGCTCCTACAATGAGCAGTTCTTC. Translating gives CSVGDTSSYNEQFF.

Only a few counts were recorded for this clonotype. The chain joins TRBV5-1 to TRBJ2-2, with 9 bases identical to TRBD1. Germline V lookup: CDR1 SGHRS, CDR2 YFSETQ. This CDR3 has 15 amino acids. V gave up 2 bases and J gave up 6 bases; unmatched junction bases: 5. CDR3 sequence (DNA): TGCGCCAGCAGCTTCGGGACAGGGAAGCCCGGGGAGCTGTTTTTT. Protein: CASSFGTGKPGELFF.

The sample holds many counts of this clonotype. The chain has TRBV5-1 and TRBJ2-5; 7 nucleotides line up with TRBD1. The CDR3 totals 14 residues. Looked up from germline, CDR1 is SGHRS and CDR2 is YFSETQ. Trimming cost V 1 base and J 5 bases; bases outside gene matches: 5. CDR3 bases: TGCGCCAGCAGCTTGCGACAGGGCGGCGAGACCCAGTACTTC. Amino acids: CASSLRQGGETQYF.

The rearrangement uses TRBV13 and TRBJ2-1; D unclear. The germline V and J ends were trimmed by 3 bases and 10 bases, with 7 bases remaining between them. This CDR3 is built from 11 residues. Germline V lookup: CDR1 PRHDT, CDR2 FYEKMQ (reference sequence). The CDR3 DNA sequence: TGTGCCAGCAGCTTGCGGAGAGAGCAGTTCTTC. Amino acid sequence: CASSLRREQFF. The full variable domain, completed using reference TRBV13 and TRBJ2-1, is AAGVIQSPRHLIKEKRETATLKCYPIPRHDTVYWYQQGPGQDPQFLISFYEKMQSDKGSIPDRFSAQQFSDYHSELNMSSLELGDSALYFCASSLRREQFFGPGTRLTVL.

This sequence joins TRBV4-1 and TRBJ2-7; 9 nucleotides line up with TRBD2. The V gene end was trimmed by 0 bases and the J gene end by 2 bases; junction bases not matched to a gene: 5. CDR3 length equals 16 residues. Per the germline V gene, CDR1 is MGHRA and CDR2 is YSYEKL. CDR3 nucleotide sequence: TGCGCCAGCAGCCAAGAGGGCGGGAGGGGTACCTACGAGCAGTACTTC. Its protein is CASSQEGGRGTYEQYF.

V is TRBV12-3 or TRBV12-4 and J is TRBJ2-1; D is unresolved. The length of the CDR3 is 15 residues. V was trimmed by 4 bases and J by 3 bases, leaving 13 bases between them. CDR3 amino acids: CASSSNFGFYNEQFF. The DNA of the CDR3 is TGTGCCAGCAGTTCCAACTTCGGTTTCTACAATGAGCAGTTCTTC.

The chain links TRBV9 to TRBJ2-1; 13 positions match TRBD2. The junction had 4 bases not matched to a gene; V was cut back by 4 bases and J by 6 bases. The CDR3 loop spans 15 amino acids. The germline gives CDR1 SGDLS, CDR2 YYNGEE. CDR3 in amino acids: CASSPGLAGINEQFF. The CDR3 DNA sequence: TGTGCCAGCAGCCCGGGACTAGCGGGGATCAATGAGCAGTTCTTC. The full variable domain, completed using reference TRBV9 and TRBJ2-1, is DSGVTQTPKHLITATGQRVTLRCSPRSGDLSVYWYQQSLDQGLQFLIQYYNGEERAKGNILERFSAQQFPDLHSELNLSSLELGDSALYFCASSPGLAGINEQFFGPGTRLTVL.

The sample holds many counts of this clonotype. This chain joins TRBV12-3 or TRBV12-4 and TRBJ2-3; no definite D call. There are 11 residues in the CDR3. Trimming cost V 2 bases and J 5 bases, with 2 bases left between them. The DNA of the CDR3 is TGTGCCAGCAGTTTACTAGATACGCAGTATTTT. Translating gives CASSLLDTQYF.

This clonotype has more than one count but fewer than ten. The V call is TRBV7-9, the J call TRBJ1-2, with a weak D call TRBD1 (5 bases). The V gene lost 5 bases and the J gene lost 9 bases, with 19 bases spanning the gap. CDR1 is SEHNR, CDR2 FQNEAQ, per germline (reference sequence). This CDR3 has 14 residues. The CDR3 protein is CASSPRVVAGSYTF. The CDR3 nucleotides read TGTGCCAGCAGCCCTCGCGTCGTGGCAGGGAGCTACACCTTC.

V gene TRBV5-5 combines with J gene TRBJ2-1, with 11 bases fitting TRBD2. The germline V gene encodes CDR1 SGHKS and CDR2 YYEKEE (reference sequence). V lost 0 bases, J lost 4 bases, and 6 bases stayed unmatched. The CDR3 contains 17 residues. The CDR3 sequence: CASSLARASGRYNEQFF. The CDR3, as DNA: TGTGCCAGCAGCTTGGCCAGGGCTAGCGGGAGGTACAATGAGCAGTTCTTC.

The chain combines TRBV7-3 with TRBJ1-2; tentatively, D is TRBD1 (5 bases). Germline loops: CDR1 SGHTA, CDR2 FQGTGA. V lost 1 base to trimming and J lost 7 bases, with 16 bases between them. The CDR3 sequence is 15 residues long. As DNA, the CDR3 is TGTGCCAGCAGCTTAATAGGGCGCAGGGACCGTGGCTACACCTTC. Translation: CASSLIGRRDRGYTF.